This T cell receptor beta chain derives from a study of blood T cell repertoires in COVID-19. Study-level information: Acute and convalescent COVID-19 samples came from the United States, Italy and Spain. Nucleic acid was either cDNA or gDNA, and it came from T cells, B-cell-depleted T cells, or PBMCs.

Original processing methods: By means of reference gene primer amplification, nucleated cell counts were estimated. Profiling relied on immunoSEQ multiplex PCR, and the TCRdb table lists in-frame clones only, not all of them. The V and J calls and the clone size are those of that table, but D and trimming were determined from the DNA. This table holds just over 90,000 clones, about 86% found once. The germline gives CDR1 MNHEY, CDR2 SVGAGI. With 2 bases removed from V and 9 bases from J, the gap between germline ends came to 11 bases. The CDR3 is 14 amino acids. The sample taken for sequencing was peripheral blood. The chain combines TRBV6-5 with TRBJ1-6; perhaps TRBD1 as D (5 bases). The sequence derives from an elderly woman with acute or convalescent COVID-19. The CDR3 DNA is TGTGCCAGCAGTTACGGAGGGGAGAGTTCACCCCTCCACTTT. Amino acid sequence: CASSYGGESSPLHF.